The clone carrying this T cell receptor (beta chain) was detected only a few times. The data were taken from a study of blood T cell repertoires in COVID-19. CDR1 is SGHTA and CDR2 is FQGTGA in the germline V gene. The V end was cut by 5 bases, the J end by 5 bases, with 18 bases between. The length of the CDR3 is 16 residues. Assay used: immunoSEQ multiplex PCR; TCRdb lists only in-frame clones, some missing. In the table there are about 220,000 clones, 88% of which are singletons. Sequences were obtained from PBMCs or T cells enriched from blood (not recorded which). The J gene is TRBJ2-2, the V gene TRBV7-3; no definite D call. This TCR came from a woman younger than 45 who had recovered from COVID-19. CDR3 amino acids: CASSRGLPSSTGELFF. The CDR3 coding sequence is TGTGCCAGCAGCCGAGGCCTCCCGAGTTCTACCGGGGAGCTGTTTTTT. Full variable domain (remainder filled in from reference TRBV7-3 and TRBJ2-2): GAGVSQTPSNKVTEKGKYVELRCDPISGHTALYWYRQSLGQGPEFLIYFQGTGAADDSGLPNDRFFAVRPEGSVSTLKIQRTERGDSAVYLCASSRGLPSSTGELFFGEGSRLTVL.